This TCR beta chain was sequenced in a study of shared clonotypes between healthy human individuals. Profiled with immunoSEQ multiplex PCR; TCRdb holds only in-frame clones, not every one. Here the sample spans 2,500,000 or so clones, approximately 93% being singletons. This CDR3 has 15 amino acids. V dropped 3 bases and J dropped 3 bases, with 11 bases sitting between them. In germline, CDR1 is MGHRA, CDR2 YSYEKL. The gene calls are TRBV4-1 and TRBJ2-2, with D hard to call. The specimen was naive CD4+ T cells from PBMCs. Subset: CD45RA+ positively selected. This clonotype originated in a man between 18 and 29 years old in good health. Some clones in this sample may be carry-over from other donors' samples. The CDR3 spells CASSQADRDTGELFF. The CDR3 DNA reads as TGCGCCAGCAGCCAGGCCGACCGAGACACCGGGGAGCTGTTTTTT.